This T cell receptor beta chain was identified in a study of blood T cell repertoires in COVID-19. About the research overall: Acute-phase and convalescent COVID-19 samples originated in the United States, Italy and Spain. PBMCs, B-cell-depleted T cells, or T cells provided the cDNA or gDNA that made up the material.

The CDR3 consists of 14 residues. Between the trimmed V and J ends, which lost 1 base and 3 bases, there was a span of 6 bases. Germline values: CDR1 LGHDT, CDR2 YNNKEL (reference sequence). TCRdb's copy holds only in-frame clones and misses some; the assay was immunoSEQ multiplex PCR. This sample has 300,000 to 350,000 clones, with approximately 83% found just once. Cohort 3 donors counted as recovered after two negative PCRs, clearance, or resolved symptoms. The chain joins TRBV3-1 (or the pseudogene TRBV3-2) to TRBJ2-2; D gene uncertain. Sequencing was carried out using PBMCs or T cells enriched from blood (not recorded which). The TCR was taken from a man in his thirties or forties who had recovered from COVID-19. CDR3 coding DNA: TGTGCCAGCAGCCAAGGGCAGGACACCGGGGAGCTGTTTTTT. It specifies CASSQGQDTGELFF.